Each of the 21 T cell receptor beta chains below was sequenced from the same sample in a study of technical replicates of blood from several donors. Assay used: immunoSEQ multiplex PCR; TCRdb lists only in-frame clones, some missing. The sample contains some 74,000 clones, over 95% of which appear only once. Sequencing was carried out using T cells isolated from PBMCs. These receptors all come from a human donor in good health.

The chain joins TRBV28 to TRBJ1-2, with a tentative D call TRBD1 (6 bases). Trimming took 2 bases from V and 8 from J, leaving 15 bases between them. CDR3 length: 14 amino acids. Per germline, CDR1 MDHEN and CDR2 SYDVKM. The CDR3 is CASSLPFSGGGYTF. In nucleotides, the CDR3 is TGTGCCAGCAGTTTACCGTTCTCTGGGGGCGGCTACACCTTC.

The V call is TRBV5-4, the J call TRBJ1-4; D call uncertain. Germline values: CDR1 SGHNT, CDR2 YYREEE (reference sequence). This CDR3 is 16 amino acids long. V was clipped by 1 base and J by 0 bases, with 10 bases between them. CDR3 loop: CASSLFGLATNEKLFF. For the CDR3, the DNA is TGTGCCAGCAGCTTGTTTGGCCTAGCAACTAATGAAAAACTGTTTTTT.

The V gene is TRBV15, the J gene TRBJ1-4, with 7 bases lining up with TRBD1. CDR3 length equals 15 residues. Germline V gives CDR1 LNHNV, CDR2 YYDKDF (reference sequence). Trimming at V came to 0 bases and at J to 7 bases, leaving 5 bases not matched to a gene. The CDR3 protein is CATSRDQQGIEKLFF. For the CDR3, the DNA is TGTGCCACCAGCAGAGATCAACAGGGGATTGAAAAACTGTTTTTT.

The chain recombines TRBV19 with TRBJ2-7; possibly TRBD1 for D (6 bases). From germline, CDR1 is LNHDA and CDR2 SQIVND (reference sequence). Trimming removed 5 bases from V and 7 bases from J, with 12 bases in between. This CDR3 has 12 amino acids. CDR3 region: CASSPGTYEQYF. In DNA form, the CDR3 reads TGTGCCAGTAGTCCCGGGACATATGAGCAGTACTTC.

The genes are TRBV11-2 and TRBJ2-7; the D gene is possibly TRBD1 (5 bases). Germline V gene lookup returns CDR1 SGHAT and CDR2 FQNNGV. The CDR3 is 15 amino acids. The V end was cut by 5 bases, the J end by 1 base, with 15 bases between. The CDR3 nucleotides are TGTGCCAGCAGCCCAATTCCAGGGAAGTCCTACGAGCAGTACTTC. Protein: CASSPIPGKSYEQYF.

The chain is built from TRBV7-2 and TRBJ2-1, with D uncertain. Looked up from germline, CDR1 is SGHTA and CDR2 is FQGNSA. CDR3 length: 15 residues. Trimming shortened V by 5 bases and J by 5 bases, and 16 bases separated the two germline ends. For the CDR3, the DNA is TGTGCCAGCAGCCCCCCCTGGCAGTTCGACAATGAGCAGTTCTTC. Translating it yields CASSPPWQFDNEQFF.

The V gene is TRBV4-1, the J gene TRBJ2-7; weak D call: TRBD1 (5 bases). This CDR3 is built from 20 residues. The germline V and J ends were trimmed by 0 bases and 3 bases, with 27 bases remaining between them. Germline V gene sequence: CDR1 MGHRA, CDR2 YSYEKL. CDR3 loop: CASSQEGAGRVAPFGYEQYF. The DNA of the CDR3 is TGCGCCAGCAGCCAAGAAGGCGCAGGGCGAGTCGCCCCTTTTGGCTACGAGCAGTACTTC.

CDR3 region: CASSYEQGNEQYF. DNA of the CDR3: TGTGCCAGCAGCTACGAACAGGGGAACGAGCAGTACTTC. The V gene is TRBV7-2, the J gene TRBJ2-7, with 7 bases that match TRBD1. CDR1 SGHTA and CDR2 FQGNSA come from the germline V gene. The CDR3 totals 13 residues. V lost 4 bases and J lost 5; bases outside the gene matches: 5.

The rearrangement links TRBV7-9 to TRBJ1-4, with unresolved D. This CDR3 region has 15 residues. Trimming left V 4 bases short and J 7 bases short, with 16 bases between. Per germline, CDR1 SEHNR and CDR2 FQNEAQ (reference sequence). The DNA for the CDR3 is TGTGCCAGCAGCTCCCGTGACAAGGAGGTTGAAAAACTGTTTTTT. It codes for CASSSRDKEVEKLFF.

V and J are TRBV18 and TRBJ2-6, with TRBD2 as a possible D gene (6 bases). Looked up from germline, CDR1 is KGHSH and CDR2 is LQKENI. The CDR3 is 15 residues long. V was pared by 3 bases and J by 2 bases, with 8 bases between. In DNA form, the CDR3 reads TGTGCCAGCTCACCGGGGGGAACTGGGGCCAACGTCCTGACTTTC. Protein product: CASSPGGTGANVLTF. The whole variable domain, remainder taken from reference TRBV18 and TRBJ2-6, is NAGVMQNPRHLVRRRGQEARLRCSPMKGHSHVYWYRQLPEEGLKFMVYLQKENIIDESGMPKERFSAEFPKEGPSILRIQQVVRGDSAAYFCASSPGGTGANVLTFGAGSRLTVL.

V is TRBV11-2 and J is TRBJ2-1, with 9 bases matching TRBD1. This CDR3 region has 14 residues. J was trimmed by 5 bases and V by 5 bases; bases with no gene match: 4. CDR1 SGHAT and CDR2 FQNNGV come from the germline V gene. The CDR3 region is CASSDRGNHNEQFF. CDR3 sequence (DNA): TGTGCCAGCAGCGACAGGGGGAATCACAATGAGCAGTTCTTC.

This clone was recorded only once. This rearrangement joins TRBV9 to TRBJ2-7; 9 positions agree with TRBD2. Trimming took 3 bases from V and 5 from J; bases not matched to a gene: 6. The CDR3 loop spans 14 amino acids. The germline CDR1 and CDR2 sequences are SGDLS and YYNGEE. The CDR3 region has the DNA TGTGCCAGCAGCGGCCAGCGGGGGGCCCACGAGCAGTACTTC. It translates to CASSGQRGAHEQYF.

The CDR3 region is CSVDGGGGSTYEQYF. CDR3 DNA: TGCAGCGTTGACGGGGGTGGGGGATCGACCTACGAGCAGTACTTC. The chain links TRBV29-1 to TRBJ2-7, with a tentative D call TRBD2 (6 bases). The CDR3 has 15 residues. Between the trimmed V and J ends, which lost 3 bases and 2 bases, there was a span of 17 bases. In germline, CDR1 is SQVTM, CDR2 ANQGSEA.

The chain employs TRBV5-1 and TRBJ1-1, with TRBD1 as a possible D gene (5 bases). Germline V gene data show CDR1 as SGHRS and CDR2 as YFSETQ. The CDR3 runs to 16 residues. Trimming removed 0 bases from V and 0 bases from J, with 12 bases in between. The chain's CDR3 is CASSLGRRQMNTEAFF. The CDR3 bases are TGCGCCAGCAGCTTGGGCCGAAGACAGATGAACACTGAAGCTTTCTTT.

This sequence joins TRBV7-9 and TRBJ2-3, with D tentatively TRBD2 (6 bases). Germline CDR1 is SEHNR and CDR2 is FQNEAQ (reference sequence). The V and J ends lost 2 bases and 2 bases respectively, with 11 bases between them. The CDR3 is 15 amino acids. The CDR3 loop reads CASSLRASATDTQYF. The CDR3, as DNA: TGTGCCAGCAGCTTACGGGCTAGCGCCACAGATACGCAGTATTTT.

V usage is TRBV5-6 and J usage is TRBJ2-7; 9 bases match TRBD1. Trimming took 0 bases from V and 3 from J; bases not matched to a gene: 4. There are 15 residues in the CDR3. Looked up from germline, CDR1 is SGHDT and CDR2 is YYEEEE. The CDR3, as DNA: TGTGCCAGCAGCTTGGGTACAGGGGGCTTCTACGAGCAGTACTTC. This sequence encodes CASSLGTGGFYEQYF.

The V and J genes are TRBV9 and TRBJ1-5; TRBD1 matches at 7 bases. CDR1 is SGDLS and CDR2 is YYNGEE in the germline V gene. CDR3 length equals 13 residues. V lost 3 bases, J lost 6 bases, and 3 bases stayed unmatched. The CDR3 region is CASSATGAQPQHF. The CDR3 DNA reads as TGTGCCAGCAGCGCTACAGGGGCTCAGCCCCAGCATTTT.

The V and J genes are TRBV6-5 and TRBJ1-2, with 8 bases lining up with TRBD1. The CDR3 extends over 14 amino acids. CDR1 and CDR2 from the germline V gene are MNHEY and SVGAGI. J was trimmed by 8 bases and V by 6 bases; bases with no gene match: 11. CDR3 nucleotide sequence: TGTGCCAGCAGCCTGGGACAGGCTATGTCCGGCTACACCTTC. Translating it yields CASSLGQAMSGYTF.

The chain uses TRBV11-2 and TRBJ2-7, with D tentatively TRBD2 (6 bases). The V gene lost 4 bases and the J gene lost 0 bases, with 16 bases spanning the gap. CDR3 length: 16 amino acids. The germline V gene encodes CDR1 SGHAT and CDR2 FQNNGV. The CDR3 nucleotides read TGTGCCAGCAGCTCCTCCTTTAGCGGAAGCTCCTACGAGCAGTACTTC. It yields the protein CASSSSFSGSSYEQYF.

The chain combines TRBV5-4 with TRBJ1-2; D possibly corresponds to TRBD1 (5 bases). This CDR3 comprises 16 residues. CDR1 is SGHNT, CDR2 YYREEE, per germline (reference sequence). The germline V and J ends were trimmed by 0 bases and 5 bases, with 17 bases remaining between them. CDR3 coding DNA: TGTGCCAGCAGCTTGGCCGTGGAGGGGCGAAGATATGGCTACACCTTC. Amino acid sequence: CASSLAVEGRRYGYTF.

This chain connects TRBV5-5 to TRBJ2-2, with D unclear. In germline, CDR1 is SGHKS, CDR2 YYEKEE (reference sequence). Trimming left V 4 bases short and J 4 bases short, with 8 bases between. This CDR3 has 13 residues. CDR3 sequence reads: CASSRHLTGELFF. The CDR3 DNA reads TGTGCCAGCAGCCGACACCTCACCGGGGAGCTGTTTTTT. The full variable domain, completed using reference TRBV5-5 and TRBJ2-2, is DAGVTQSPTHLIKTRGQQVTLRCSPISGHKSVSWYQQVLGQGPQFIFQYYEKEERGRGNFPDRFSARQFPNYSSELNVNALLLGDSALYLCASSRHLTGELFFGEGSRLTVL.